The clone carrying this TCR beta chain was seen only a few times. The antigen remains undetermined. The entry originates in a study of blood T cells in healthy people across ages. Study-level results: With age, beta diversity per million T cells declined roughly linearly, significantly by about 40. Unsorted PBMC material precluded a definitive naive versus antigen-experienced comparison.

The CDR3 runs 16 residues. With 0 bases removed from V and 6 bases from J, the gap between germline ends came to 15 bases. Germline V gene lookup returns CDR1 MGHDK and CDR2 SYGVNS. Whenever a sample was processed, at least 6 million PBMCs were isolated. Using a J-beta primer mix together with a sample-barcoded 5' primer, a second PCR was run for roughly 6 to 12 cycles. Each single sample gave us at least 3 million CDR3-containing paired-end reads. Each CDR3 protein is one row after TCRdb ran MiXCR on the 5' RACE reads. The sample has roughly 1,500,000 distinct CDR3 sequences; about 31% are singletons.

The rearrangement uses TRBV25-1 and TRBJ2-1; tentatively, D is TRBD1 (5 bases). Sequencing was carried out using blood. The receptor comes from a woman in her twenties or thirties in good health. In nucleotides, the CDR3 is TGTGCCAGCAGTGAATACCTTTTGGGTAGGGGCAATGAGCAGTTCTTC. Protein product: CASSEYLLGRGNEQFF.